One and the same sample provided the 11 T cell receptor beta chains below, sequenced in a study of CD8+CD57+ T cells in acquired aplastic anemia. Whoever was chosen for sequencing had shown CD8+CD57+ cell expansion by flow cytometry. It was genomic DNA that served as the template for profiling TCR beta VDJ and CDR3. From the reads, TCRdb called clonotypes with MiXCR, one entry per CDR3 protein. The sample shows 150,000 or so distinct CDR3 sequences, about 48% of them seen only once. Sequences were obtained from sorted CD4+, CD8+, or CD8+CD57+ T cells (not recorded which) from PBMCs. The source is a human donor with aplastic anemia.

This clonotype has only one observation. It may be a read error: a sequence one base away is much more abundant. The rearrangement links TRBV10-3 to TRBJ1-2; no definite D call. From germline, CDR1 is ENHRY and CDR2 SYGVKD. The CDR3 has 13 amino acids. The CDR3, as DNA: TGTGCCAGCAGTTTATCACCGAGTCACGTCTACACCTTC. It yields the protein CASSLSPSHVYTF.

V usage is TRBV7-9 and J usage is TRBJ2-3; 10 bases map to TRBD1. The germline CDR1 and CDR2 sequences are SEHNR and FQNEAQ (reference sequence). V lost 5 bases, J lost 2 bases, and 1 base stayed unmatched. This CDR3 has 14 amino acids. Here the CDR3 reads CASSGQGVTDTQYF. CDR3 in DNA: TGTGCCAGCAGCGGACAGGGGGTCACAGATACGCAGTATTTT. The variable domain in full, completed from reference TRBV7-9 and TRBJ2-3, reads DTGVSQNPRHKITKRGQNVTFRCDPISEHNRLYWYRQTLGQGPEFLTYFQNEAQLEKSRLLSDRFSAERPKGSFSTLEIQRTEQGDSAMYLCASSGQGVTDTQYFGPGTRLTVL.

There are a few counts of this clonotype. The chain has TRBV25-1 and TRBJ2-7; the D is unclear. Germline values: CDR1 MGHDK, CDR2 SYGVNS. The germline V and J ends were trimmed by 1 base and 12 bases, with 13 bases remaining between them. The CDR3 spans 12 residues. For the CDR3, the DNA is TGTGCCAGCAGTGAATTCAACCTAGACCGGTACTTC. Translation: CASSEFNLDRYF.

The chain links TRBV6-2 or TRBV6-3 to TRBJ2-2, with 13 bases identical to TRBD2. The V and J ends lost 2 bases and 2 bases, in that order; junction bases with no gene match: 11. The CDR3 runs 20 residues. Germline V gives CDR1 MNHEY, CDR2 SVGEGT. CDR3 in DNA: TGTGCCAGCAGTTACCCCCCCCGGACTAGCGGGGGCCACAACACCGGGGAGCTGTTTTTT. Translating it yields CASSYPPRTSGGHNTGELFF.

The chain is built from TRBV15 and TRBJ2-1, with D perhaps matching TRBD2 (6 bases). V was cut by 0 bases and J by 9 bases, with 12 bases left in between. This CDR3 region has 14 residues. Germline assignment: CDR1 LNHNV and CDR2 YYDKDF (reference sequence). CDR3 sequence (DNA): TGTGCCACCAGCAGAGATCGGAGGGTTGGTGAGCAGTTCTTC. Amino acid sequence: CATSRDRRVGEQFF. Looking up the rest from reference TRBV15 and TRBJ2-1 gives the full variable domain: DAMVIQNPRYQVTQFGKPVTLSCSQTLNHNVMYWYQQKSSQAPKLLFHYYDKDFNNEADTPDNFQSRRPNTSFCFLDIRSPGLGDTAMYLCATSRDRRVGEQFFGPGTRLTVL.

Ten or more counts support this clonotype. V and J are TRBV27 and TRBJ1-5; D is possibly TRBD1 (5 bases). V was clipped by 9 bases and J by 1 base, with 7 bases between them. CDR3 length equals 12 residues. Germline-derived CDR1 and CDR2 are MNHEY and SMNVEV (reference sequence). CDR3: CASGQSNQPQHF. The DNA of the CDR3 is TGTGCCAGTGGACAAAGCAATCAGCCCCAGCATTTT.

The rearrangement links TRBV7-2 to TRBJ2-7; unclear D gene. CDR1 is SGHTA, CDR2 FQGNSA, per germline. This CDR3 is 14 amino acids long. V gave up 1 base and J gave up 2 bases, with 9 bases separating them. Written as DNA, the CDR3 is TGTGCCAGCAGCTTAGGGCCCAGGACCTACGAGCAGTACTTC. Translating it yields CASSLGPRTYEQYF.

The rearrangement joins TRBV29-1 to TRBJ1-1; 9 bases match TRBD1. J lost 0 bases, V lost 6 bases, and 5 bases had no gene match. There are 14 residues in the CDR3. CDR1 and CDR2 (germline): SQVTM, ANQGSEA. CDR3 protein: CSVRTGDLNTEAFF. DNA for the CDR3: TGCAGCGTGAGGACAGGGGATCTGAACACTGAAGCTTTCTTT.

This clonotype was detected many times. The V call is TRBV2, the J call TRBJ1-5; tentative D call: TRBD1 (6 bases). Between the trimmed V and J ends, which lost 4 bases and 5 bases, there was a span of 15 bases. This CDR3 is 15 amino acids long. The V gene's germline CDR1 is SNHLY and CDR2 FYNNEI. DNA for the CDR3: TGTGCCAGCAGTGCCTCAGGGGAACTTTATCAGCCCCAGCATTTT. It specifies CASSASGELYQPQHF.

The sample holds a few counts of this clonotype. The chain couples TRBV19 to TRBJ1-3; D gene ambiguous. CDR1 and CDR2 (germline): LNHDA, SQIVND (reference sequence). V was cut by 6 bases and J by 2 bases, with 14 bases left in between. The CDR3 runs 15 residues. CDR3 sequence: CASSPLPGTGNTIYF. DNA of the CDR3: TGTGCCAGTAGCCCCCTGCCGGGGACTGGAAACACCATATATTTT.

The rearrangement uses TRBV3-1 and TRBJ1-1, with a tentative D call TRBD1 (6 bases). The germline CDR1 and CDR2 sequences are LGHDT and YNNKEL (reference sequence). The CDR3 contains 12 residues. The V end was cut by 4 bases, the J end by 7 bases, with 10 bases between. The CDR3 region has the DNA TGTGCCAGCAGCCTGACAGGCCTTGAAGCTTTCTTT. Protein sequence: CASSLTGLEAFF.